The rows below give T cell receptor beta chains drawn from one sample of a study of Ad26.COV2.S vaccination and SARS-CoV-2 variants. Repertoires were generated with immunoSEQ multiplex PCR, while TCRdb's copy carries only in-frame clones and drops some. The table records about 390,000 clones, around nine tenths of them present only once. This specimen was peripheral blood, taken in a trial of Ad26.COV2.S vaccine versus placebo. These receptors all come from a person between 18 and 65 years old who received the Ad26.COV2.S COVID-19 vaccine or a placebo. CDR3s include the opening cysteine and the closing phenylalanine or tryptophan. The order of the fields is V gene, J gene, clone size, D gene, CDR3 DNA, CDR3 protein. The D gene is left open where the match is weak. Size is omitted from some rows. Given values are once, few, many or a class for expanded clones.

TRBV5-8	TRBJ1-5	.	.	TGTGCCAGCAGCTTGGTGCTCTGGGAAGGGGGTCAGCCCCAGCATTTT	CASSLVLWEGGQPQHF
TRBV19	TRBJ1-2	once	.	TGTGCCAGTAGTCCTCGGGACCTCCCGGGCACCTTC	CASSPRDLPGTF
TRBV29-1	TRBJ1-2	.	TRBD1	TGCAGCGTAGGACAGGGAATGGACTATGGCTACACCTTC	CSVGQGMDYGYTF
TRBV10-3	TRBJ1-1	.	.	TGTGCCATCAGTGACAGGGGCGGGATGAACACTGAAGCTTTCTTT	CAISDRGGMNTEAFF
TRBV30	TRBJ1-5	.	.	TGTGCCTGGAAAGAGGCAGGGCGGAATCAGCCCCAGCATTTT	CAWKEAGRNQPQHF
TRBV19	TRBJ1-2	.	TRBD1	TGTGCCAGTAGTATAGATACCCCGACAGGGGGCTTGTATGGCTACACCTTC	CASSIDTPTGGLYGYTF
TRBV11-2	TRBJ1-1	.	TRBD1	TGTGCCAGCAGCGGACAGGGGTTGAACACTGAAGCTTTCTTT	CASSGQGLNTEAFF
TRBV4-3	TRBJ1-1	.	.	TGCGCCAGCAGCCGAGGCCAGAGCACTGAAGCTTTCTTT	CASSRGQSTEAFF
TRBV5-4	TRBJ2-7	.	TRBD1	TGTGCCACCTGTGACCCGGGACAGGGTGTCTACGAGCAGTACTTC	CATCDPGQGVYEQYF
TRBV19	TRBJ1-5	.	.	TGTGCCAGTAGTATAGTGGCAGGGTCGGGTCAGCCCCAGCATTTT	CASSIVAGSGQPQHF
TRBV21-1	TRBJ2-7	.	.	TGTGCCAGCAGCAAAGATGTTAGGGGTGCCTACGAGCAGTACTTC	CASSKDVRGAYEQYF
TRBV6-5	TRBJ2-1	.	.	TGTGCCAGCAGTTCGCGGAAAAGGGTGGGCAATGAGCAGTTCTTC	CASSSRKRVGNEQFF
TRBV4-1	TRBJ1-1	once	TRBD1	TGCGCCAGCAGCCAATGGGACAGGGCCACTGAAGCTTTCTTT	CASSQWDRATEAFF
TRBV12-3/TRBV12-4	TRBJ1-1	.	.	TGTGCCAGCAGTTTAGCGGAGGAAGCTTTCTTT	CASSLAEEAFF
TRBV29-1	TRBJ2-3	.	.	TGCAGCGCCGGGGGATTCACAGATACGCAGTATTTT	CSAGGFTDTQYF
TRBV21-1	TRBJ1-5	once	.	TGTGCCAGCAGCAAAGCGCTTAGAGGGGAGGTACAGCCCCAGCATTTT	CASSKALRGEVQPQHF
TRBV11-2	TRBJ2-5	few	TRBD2	TGTGCCAGCAACAAACTAGCGGGGGGCAGGGCCCAGTACTTC	CASNKLAGGRAQYF
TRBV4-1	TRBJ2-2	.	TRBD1	TGCGCCAGCAGCCAACCGAGACAGGGAGCTGGGGGGGAGCTGTTTTTT	CASSQPRQGAGGELFF
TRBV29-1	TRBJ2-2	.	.	TGCAGCGTTGGAAGCACCGGGGAGCTGTTTTTT	CSVGSTGELFF
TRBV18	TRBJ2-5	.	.	TGTGCCAGCTCACCATTCGAGATCCCTAAAGAGACCCAGTACTTC	CASSPFEIPKETQYF
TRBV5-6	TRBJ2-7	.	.	TGTGCCAGCAGCTTGGCAGGGAGAGGGAGCATCTACGAGCAGTACTTC	CASSLAGRGSIYEQYF
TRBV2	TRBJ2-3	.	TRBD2	TGTGCCAGCAGGGAGACTAGCGGAACGGATACGCAGTATTTT	CASRETSGTDTQYF
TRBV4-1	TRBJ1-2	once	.	TGCGCCAGCAGCCAAGAGCCAGGACAGAAAATAGCCACCGGCTATGGCTACACCTTC	CASSQEPGQKIATGYGYTF
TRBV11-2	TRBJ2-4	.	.	TGTGCCAGCAGCTTCGGACAGCTTATAGCCAAAAACATTCAGTACTTC	CASSFGQLIAKNIQYF
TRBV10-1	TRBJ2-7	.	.	TGCGCCAGCAGTGAGTCCTCAACCTACGAGCAGTACTTC	CASSESSTYEQYF